The next 23 T cell receptor beta chains were all read from a single sample in a study of shared clonotypes between healthy human individuals. Assay: immunoSEQ multiplex PCR; the TCRdb copy retains only in-frame clones and omits some. Among about 2 million clones listed, around 96% were seen once. In the naive CD8 group, cells lacked CD45RO and were positively selected for CCR7, so terminally differentiated effector memory CD45RA+ cells were left out. Sequencing input: naive CD8+ T cells sorted from blood. These receptors were obtained from a man aged 18 to 29 in good health.

The genes are TRBV4-1 and TRBJ1-1; a possible D gene is TRBD1 (6 bases). Between the trimmed V and J ends, which lost 2 bases and 3 bases, there was a span of 16 bases. This CDR3 has 16 amino acids. Looked up from germline, CDR1 is MGHRA and CDR2 is YSYEKL. The CDR3 nucleotides read TGCGCCAGCAGCCAACGACAGGCACGGGTGGACACTGAAGCTTTCTTT. Translation gives CASSQRQARVDTEAFF.

This clone was detected once. The V call is TRBV4-1, the J call TRBJ2-5; D is possibly TRBD2 (6 bases). Trimming stripped 1 base from V and 5 bases from J, with 17 bases between. The CDR3 covers 16 residues. CDR1 MGHRA and CDR2 YSYEKL come from the germline V gene. CDR3 residues: CASSQGYGGTGETQYF. In DNA, the CDR3 is TGCGCCAGCAGCCAAGGGTATGGGGGGACCGGGGAGACCCAGTACTTC.

V usage is TRBV5-1 and J usage is TRBJ2-2; D unresolved. The V end lost 3 bases, the J end lost 1 base, and 1 base lay between the germline ends. The CDR3 contains 12 residues. Germline V gives CDR1 SGHRS, CDR2 YFSETQ. Here the CDR3 DNA reads TGCGCCAGCAGCTGGAACACCGGGGAGCTGTTTTTT. Translated, it gives CASSWNTGELFF.

The chain carries TRBV4-1 and TRBJ2-7; no reliable D call. Trimming stripped 4 bases from V and 2 bases from J, with 12 bases between. The CDR3 length is 14 residues. Germline loops: CDR1 MGHRA, CDR2 YSYEKL. In nucleotides, the CDR3 is TGCGCCAGCAGCCCTACCCAGCCTCCCTACGAGCAGTACTTC. Its translation: CASSPTQPPYEQYF.

This rearrangement joins TRBV7-9 to TRBJ1-1; TRBD1 matches 9 bases. The CDR3 extends over 14 amino acids. V lost 3 bases to trimming and J lost 4 bases; unmatched junction nucleotides: 3. CDR1 SEHNR and CDR2 FQNEAQ come from the germline V gene (reference sequence). The CDR3 region is CASSFSTGGTEAFF. Here the CDR3 DNA reads TGTGCCAGCAGCTTTTCGACAGGGGGCACTGAAGCTTTCTTT.

Only one count was recorded for this clone. The V and J genes are TRBV6-4 and TRBJ1-6, with a possible D match to TRBD1 (5 bases). The CDR3 loop spans 15 amino acids. The V end lost 0 bases, the J end lost 5 bases, and 8 bases lay between the germline ends. Germline CDR1 reads MRHNA; CDR2 reads SNTAGT. The CDR3 is CASSDSTENNSPLHF. CDR3 DNA: TGTGCCAGCAGTGACTCGACAGAAAATAATTCACCCCTCCACTTT.

The CDR3 reads CASSPSGTVSSYEQYF. DNA of the CDR3: TGTGCCAGCAGCCCGTCCGGGACAGTAAGCTCCTACGAGCAGTACTTC. This chain connects TRBV9 to TRBJ2-7, with TRBD1 matching over 7 bases. The CDR3 runs to 16 residues. Germline-derived CDR1 and CDR2 are SGDLS and YYNGEE. Unmatched junction bases numbered 10, after V lost 4 bases and J lost 0 bases.

The CDR3 bases are TGCGCCAGCAGCCAAGACCGGACAGCCTCTGGGGCCAACGTCCTGACTTTC. Its translation is CASSQDRTASGANVLTF. This chain links TRBV4-3 with TRBJ2-6; D may be TRBD1 (6 bases). The length of the CDR3 is 17 residues. V was clipped by 0 bases and J by 0 bases, with 9 bases between them. Germline CDR1 and CDR2: LGHNA and YSLEER.

The chain joins TRBV9 to TRBJ1-2; D may be TRBD1 (6 bases). The V and J ends lost 4 bases and 4 bases respectively, with 17 bases between them. The CDR3 covers 15 residues. Germline V gene data show CDR1 as SGDLS and CDR2 as YYNGEE. CDR3 sequence reads: CASSNRDRTGYGYTF. For the CDR3, the DNA is TGTGCCAGCAGCAACCGAGACAGGACTGGCTATGGCTACACCTTC.

The chain is built from TRBV13 and TRBJ2-5; D unresolved. The germline V gene has CDR1 PRHDT and CDR2 FYEKMQ (reference sequence). There are 12 residues in the CDR3. Trimming took off 6 bases at V and 7 bases at J, with 12 bases between the two ends. CDR3 DNA sequence: TGTGCCAGCAGAGAAGTCCCTTCGACCCAGTACTTC. Translated: CASREVPSTQYF.

The CDR3 protein is CAISDLGTAKPQHF. CDR3 sequence (DNA): TGTGCCATCAGTGACCTCGGGACAGCAAAGCCCCAGCATTTT. The V gene is TRBV10-3, the J gene TRBJ1-5, with TRBD1 matching 7 bases. This CDR3 contains 14 residues. Germline trimming cut 3 bases from V and 8 bases from J; bases unmatched to any gene: 7. Looked up from germline, CDR1 is ENHRY and CDR2 is SYGVKD.

As concerns this clone: Within the sample, other DNA sequences also encode this same CDR3. The V and J genes are TRBV5-1 and TRBJ2-7; no clear D gene. The V gene's germline CDR1 is SGHRS and CDR2 YFSETQ. V was cut by 0 bases and J by 6 bases, with 7 bases left in between. This CDR3 has 12 amino acids. The CDR3: CASSLAAGEQYF. The DNA for the CDR3 is TGCGCCAGCAGCTTGGCCGCAGGCGAGCAGTACTTC.

The rearrangement links TRBV6-4 to TRBJ2-1; 7 positions agree with TRBD1. The germline gives CDR1 MRHNA, CDR2 SNTAGT. After removal of 3 bases from V and 5 bases from J, the junction contained 7 bases not matched to a gene. The CDR3 runs to 15 residues. CDR3 sequence reads: CASSEWGQGDNEQFF. Here the CDR3 DNA reads TGTGCCAGCAGTGAATGGGGTCAGGGGGACAATGAGCAGTTCTTC.

Worth noting for this clone: Other nucleotide sequences in the sample specify the same CDR3. J is TRBJ1-4 and V is TRBV27, with a weak D call TRBD1 (5 bases). CDR3 length: 14 amino acids. CDR1 and CDR2 from the germline V gene are MNHEY and SMNVEV (reference sequence). V was pared by 5 bases and J by 4 bases, with 11 bases between. CDR3 residues: CASSLGTVNEKLFF. CDR3 in DNA: TGTGCCAGCAGTCTAGGGACGGTTAATGAAAAACTGTTTTTT.

A single count supports this clone. This chain connects TRBV5-1 to TRBJ2-7; no definite D call. This CDR3 is built from 13 residues. V gave up 4 bases and J gave up 0 bases, with 8 bases separating them. Germline V gene sequence: CDR1 SGHRS, CDR2 YFSETQ. The CDR3 DNA reads as TGCGCCAGCAGCCCTCAGAGCTCCTACGAGCAGTACTTC. This gives the protein CASSPQSSYEQYF.

J is TRBJ1-5 and V is TRBV28, with 7 bases identical to TRBD1. The germline V gene encodes CDR1 MDHEN and CDR2 SYDVKM. Germline trimming cut 3 bases from V and 5 bases from J; bases unmatched to any gene: 7. This CDR3 has 15 amino acids. The CDR3 sequence is CASSFMEGGHQPQHF. The CDR3 DNA reads TGTGCCAGCAGTTTTATGGAAGGGGGCCATCAGCCCCAGCATTTT.

The chain has TRBV11-2 and TRBJ2-5; weak D call: TRBD2 (5 bases). Germline V gene sequence: CDR1 SGHAT, CDR2 FQNNGV. V was shortened by 8 bases and J by 5 bases, with 18 bases between the two germline ends. CDR3 size: 14 residues. CDR3 loop: CASGPDWTGETQYF. In DNA form, the CDR3 reads TGTGCCAGCGGTCCGGACTGGACCGGGGAGACCCAGTACTTC.

CDR3 protein: CASSAPDKASSTEAFF. DNA of the CDR3: TGTGCCAGCAGCGCCCCCGACAAGGCCAGCAGCACTGAAGCTTTCTTT. The gene calls are TRBV21-1 and TRBJ1-1; TRBD1 reflects the table's D call only, with no check against the DNA. TRBV21-1 is a pseudogene. CDR3 length equals 16 residues.

The CDR3 region is CASSTGPRTEAFF. The CDR3 region has the DNA TGTGCCAGCAGCACAGGGCCGAGGACTGAAGCTTTCTTT. V gene TRBV5-6 combines with J gene TRBJ1-1; possible D gene TRBD1, 6 bases. The length of the CDR3 is 13 residues. The V gene's germline CDR1 is SGHDT and CDR2 YYEEEE. The germline V and J ends were trimmed by 4 bases and 5 bases, with 12 bases remaining between them.

Here the CDR3 DNA reads TGTGCCAGCCGGGGAGAGGAATCCTACGAGCAGTACTTC. Its protein is CASRGEESYEQYF. V and J are TRBV11-2 and TRBJ2-7, with D possibly matching TRBD2 (5 bases). The CDR3 totals 13 residues. The germline gives CDR1 SGHAT, CDR2 FQNNGV. V was cut by 8 bases and J by 1 base, with 12 bases left in between.

The chain carries TRBV6-6 and TRBJ2-2, with no clear D. CDR1 MNHNY and CDR2 SVGAGI come from the germline V gene (reference sequence). CDR3 size: 16 residues. Trimming took off 2 bases at V and 2 bases at J, with 12 bases between the two ends. Written as DNA, the CDR3 is TGTGCCAGCAGTTACAGTGCAGGACCAAACACCGGGGAGCTGTTTTTT. Its protein product is CASSYSAGPNTGELFF.

The V gene is TRBV6-1, the J gene TRBJ2-7; 11 nucleotides agree with TRBD1. J was trimmed by 6 bases and V by 6 bases; bases with no gene match: 1. CDR1 and CDR2 from the germline V gene are MNHNS and SASEGT. CDR3 length: 12 amino acids. The CDR3 loop is CASRGTGGEQYF. CDR3 bases: TGTGCCAGCAGGGGGACAGGGGGCGAGCAGTACTTC.

The chain's CDR3 is CATLGRGHNNEQFF. The CDR3 DNA sequence: TGTGCCACTTTAGGGCGGGGGCACAACAATGAGCAGTTCTTC. The rearrangement uses TRBV27 and TRBJ2-1, with D perhaps matching TRBD2 (7 bases). This CDR3 contains 14 residues. V gave up 10 bases and J gave up 5 bases, with 18 bases separating them. Germline assignment: CDR1 MNHEY and CDR2 SMNVEV (reference sequence).